This TCR beta chain was documented in a study of shared clonotypes between healthy human individuals. Study-wide background: Used for every donor were three CD4 naive, three CD4 memory, two CD8 naive and one CD8 memory plate. General study points: Sampling used blood alone; tissue repertoires probably differ. Across subsets, estimated richness was generally greater for naive than for memory populations.

Healthy HIV-negative adults with no recent acute infections or vaccinations were recruited as donors. This clone appeared a few times. What it recognizes is unknown. Produced via immunoSEQ multiplex PCR; TCRdb's table is partial and in-frame only. The sample comprises 1,100,000 or so clones, around 82% of which are singletons, and around 0.47% rests with the top ten. The CDR3 has 13 amino acids. CDR1 is MDHEN and CDR2 is SYDVKM in the germline V gene. V lost 2 bases to trimming and J lost 1 base, with 5 bases between them. This chain joins TRBV28 and TRBJ1-1; no clear D. The sequence came from a man between 18 and 35 years old in good health. Some clones in this sample may be carry-over from other donors' samples. What was sequenced was memory CD4+ T cells from PBMCs. Documented subset: CD45RA-negative fraction. The CDR3 DNA sequence: TGTGCCAGCAGTTTAAGGGAGAACACTGAAGCTTTCTTT. Residues: CASSLRENTEAFF.